These 8 T cell receptor beta chains were all obtained from the same sample, sequenced in a study of technical replicates of blood from several donors. Libraries were prepared by immunoSEQ multiplex PCR; TCRdb keeps only in-frame clonotypes and omits some of them. The profile shows under 55,000 clones, about 96% of them singletons. The sequenced sample consisted of T cells isolated from PBMCs. The receptor source for this set is a human donor in good health.

V usage is TRBV11-3 and J usage is TRBJ2-7; 7 bases line up with TRBD2. The CDR3 runs 15 residues. Looked up from germline, CDR1 is SGHNT and CDR2 is YENEEA. J was trimmed by 2 bases and V by 1 base; bases with no gene match: 5. CDR3 nucleotide sequence: TGTGCCAGCAGCTTAGGGCTAGCGGCAACCTACGAGCAGTACTTC. This sequence encodes CASSLGLAATYEQYF.

The CDR3 DNA is TGTGCCATCACACAAGGGGAGGGCTATGGCTACACCTTC. This sequence encodes CAITQGEGYGYTF. The chain uses TRBV10-3 and TRBJ1-2, with D tentatively TRBD1 (5 bases). This CDR3 spans 13 amino acids. CDR1 and CDR2 from the germline V gene are ENHRY and SYGVKD. The ends were cut back, 7 bases at V and 4 bases at J, with 13 bases in the middle.

This chain joins TRBV30 and TRBJ1-1; D is ambiguous. The CDR3 is 15 residues long. CDR1 and CDR2 (germline): GTSNPN, SVGIG (reference sequence). The ends were cut back, 3 bases at V and 5 bases at J, with 19 bases in the middle. The CDR3 region is CAWRLYLSGRTEAFF. The DNA of the CDR3 is TGTGCCTGGAGGCTCTACCTGAGTGGGAGAACTGAAGCTTTCTTT.

J is TRBJ2-7 and V is TRBV6-1; 9 bases match TRBD1. Germline CDR1 is MNHNS and CDR2 is SASEGT. Unmatched junction bases numbered 4, after V lost 0 bases and J lost 4 bases. The CDR3 is 15 residues long. The CDR3 reads CASSEAQDRGYEQYF. The CDR3 DNA follows: TGTGCCAGCAGTGAAGCGCAGGACAGGGGATACGAGCAGTACTTC.

This sequence joins TRBV29-1 and TRBJ2-1, with 7 bases aligning to TRBD2. Germline values: CDR1 SQVTM, CDR2 ANQGSEA. This CDR3 is 14 amino acids long. CDR3 sequence: CSISAGYQGNEQFF. The CDR3 nucleotides are TGCAGTATCTCAGCGGGATATCAAGGAAATGAGCAGTTCTTC.

The chain joins TRBV9 to TRBJ2-1; weak D call: TRBD2 (6 bases). Trimming removed 3 bases from V and 10 bases from J, with 17 bases in between. Germline V CDR1 and CDR2: SGDLS, YYNGEE. CDR3 length equals 14 residues. The CDR3 loop is CASSARLDVGEQFF. Here the CDR3 DNA reads TGTGCCAGCAGCGCTAGACTAGACGTCGGCGAGCAGTTCTTC.

In this sample, this clone turned up once. The V call is TRBV28, the J call TRBJ2-7; TRBD1 matches at 9 bases. The V segment lost 3 bases and the J segment 5 bases; nucleotides outside the gene matches: 11. This CDR3 spans 16 amino acids. Germline-derived CDR1 and CDR2 are MDHEN and SYDVKM. The CDR3 nucleotides read TGTGCCAGCAGTTTGCCTACCGGGACAGGGCTCCACGAGCAGTACTTC. Its translation: CASSLPTGTGLHEQYF.

The chain links TRBV13 to TRBJ1-1, with unresolved D. V dropped 7 bases and J dropped 10 bases, with 13 bases sitting between them. This CDR3 has 11 amino acids. The germline gives CDR1 PRHDT, CDR2 FYEKMQ (reference sequence). The CDR3 here is CASTSSRGAFF. The CDR3 nucleotides read TGTGCCAGCACCTCCTCCCGGGGAGCTTTCTTT.